These 14 T cell receptor beta chains originate from one sample sequenced in a study of Graves' ophthalmopathy and Graves' hyperthyroidism. RNA transcripts were the source from which TCR beta CDR3 regions were amplified. The first-round RT-PCR employed HTBI primers together with the Qiagen OneStep RT-PCR kit. A multiplex PCR was then performed as the second round. Using its own MiXCR run on the multiplex PCR reads, TCRdb lists one record per CDR3 protein. In the table there are fewer than 600,000 distinct CDR3 sequences, roughly an eighth of which are singletons. Sequenced input: blood. The source is a woman aged 30 to 39 with Graves' ophthalmopathy.

The sample holds many counts of this clonotype. CDR3 protein: CAWSPTGNTEAFF. The CDR3 DNA reads as TGTGCCTGGAGCCCCACAGGGAACACTGAAGCTTTCTTT. The gene calls are TRBV30 and TRBJ1-1; possibly TRBD1 for D (5 bases). The CDR3 sequence is 13 residues long. V was trimmed by 3 bases and J by 1 base, leaving 9 bases between them. Looked up from germline, CDR1 is GTSNPN and CDR2 is SVGIG (reference sequence).

This clonotype was seen ten or more times. The chain couples TRBV6-1 to TRBJ2-7; the match to TRBD1 covers 10 bases. This CDR3 comprises 15 residues. Germline V gives CDR1 MNHNS, CDR2 SASEGT. V lost 6 bases, J lost 2 bases, and 7 bases stayed unmatched. The CDR3 DNA is TGTGCCAGCAGCTTGACCGGGACAGGGGCCTACGAGCAGTACTTC. This gives the protein CASSLTGTGAYEQYF.

This clonotype was found many times. The rearrangement links TRBV20-1 to TRBJ2-7; 13 bases fit TRBD2. This CDR3 is built from 15 residues. Germline V gives CDR1 DFQATT, CDR2 SNEGSKA (reference sequence). The V gene end was trimmed by 6 bases and the J gene end by 5 bases; junction bases not matched to a gene: 10. CDR3 amino acids: CSASGTSGNLDEQYF. CDR3 nucleotide sequence: TGCAGTGCGAGTGGGACTAGCGGGAACCTGGACGAGCAGTACTTC.

This clonotype appeared many times. The chain uses TRBV15 and TRBJ1-1, with 8 nucleotides matching TRBD1. V lost 0 bases, J lost 4 bases, and 13 bases stayed unmatched. The CDR3 extends over 18 amino acids. CDR1 and CDR2 from the germline V gene are LNHNV and YYDKDF (reference sequence). The DNA of the CDR3 is TGTGCCACCAGCAGAGATAACAGGGGGTTAAGTTTCGGCACTGAAGCTTTCTTT. Protein sequence: CATSRDNRGLSFGTEAFF.

This clonotype was found many times. The J gene is TRBJ1-1, the V gene TRBV10-3, with D unclear. CDR1 and CDR2 from the germline V gene are ENHRY and SYGVKD. This CDR3 is 13 amino acids long. Trimming shortened V by 8 bases and J by 6 bases, and 16 bases separated the two germline ends. In nucleotides, the CDR3 is TGTGCCATCGGTAGTTCAACGGGCGCTGAAGCTTTCTTT. It yields the protein CAIGSSTGAEAFF.

Ten or more counts support this clonotype. V is TRBV28 and J is TRBJ2-2, with D tentatively TRBD1 (5 bases). The germline V gene has CDR1 MDHEN and CDR2 SYDVKM. Trimming took off 7 bases at V and 0 bases at J, with 6 bases between the two ends. The CDR3 spans 13 residues. The CDR3 sequence: CASIGANTGELFF. Written as DNA, the CDR3 is TGTGCCAGCATAGGGGCGAACACCGGGGAGCTGTTTTTT.

This clonotype was counted a few times. The chain links TRBV9 to TRBJ2-5, with D perhaps TRBD1 or TRBD2 (5 bases each). The ends were cut back, 4 bases at V and 4 bases at J, with 14 bases in the middle. The CDR3 length is 14 residues. From germline, CDR1 is SGDLS and CDR2 YYNGEE. The CDR3: CASSLGTPPETQYF. The CDR3 region has the DNA TGTGCCAGCAGCCTAGGGACCCCCCCAGAGACCCAGTACTTC.

This clonotype was detected many times. V usage is TRBV12-3 or TRBV12-4 and J usage is TRBJ1-3; D remains unclear. The V gene lost 3 bases and the J gene lost 0 bases, with 6 bases spanning the gap. The CDR3 runs to 14 residues. Here the CDR3 reads CASSFIPSGNTIYF. The CDR3 bases are TGTGCCAGCAGTTTTATACCCTCTGGAAACACCATATATTTT.

This clonotype was observed at least ten times. The rearrangement uses TRBV12-3 or TRBV12-4 and TRBJ2-7, with D possibly matching TRBD1 (6 bases). The V gene lost 8 bases and the J gene lost 3 bases, with 17 bases spanning the gap. The CDR3 extends over 14 amino acids. This chain's CDR3 is CASCREGEVYEQYF. The DNA for the CDR3 is TGTGCCAGCTGTCGAGAGGGGGAAGTCTACGAGCAGTACTTC.

This clonotype was seen many times. This chain links TRBV30 with TRBJ2-2; 7 nucleotides line up with TRBD1. CDR3 size: 16 residues. In germline, CDR1 is GTSNPN, CDR2 SVGIG (reference sequence). After removal of 0 bases from V and 3 bases from J, the junction contained 7 bases not matched to a gene. The CDR3 nucleotides read TGTGCCTGGAGTGTACGTCAGGGGGTTCACACCGGGGAGCTGTTTTTT. This gives the protein CAWSVRQGVHTGELFF.

This clonotype was seen at least ten times. This chain links TRBV11-2 with TRBJ1-6; 7 positions match TRBD1. Germline V gives CDR1 SGHAT, CDR2 FQNNGV. The length of the CDR3 is 17 residues. J gave up 4 bases and V 4 bases, and 10 bases lay outside the gene matches. Here the CDR3 reads CASSSRTGLRYNSPLHF. CDR3 nucleotides: TGTGCCAGCAGCTCAAGGACAGGACTAAGATATAATTCACCCCTCCACTTT.

This clonotype was detected ten times or more. CDR3 sequence (DNA): TGTGCCAGCAGCGATCCGGGGACGAAGGAGAACGAGCAGTACTTC. Encoded protein: CASSDPGTKENEQYF. The rearrangement uses TRBV2 and TRBJ2-7; D possibly uses TRBD1 or TRBD2 (5 bases each). The CDR3 extends over 15 amino acids. Germline V lookup: CDR1 SNHLY, CDR2 FYNNEI. V gave up 6 bases and J gave up 5 bases, with 20 bases separating them. The full variable domain, in which reference TRBV2 and TRBJ2-7 provide the parts outside the CDR3, is EPEVTQTPSHQVTQMGQEVILRCVPISNHLYFYWYRQILGQKVEFLVSFYNNEISEKSEIFDDQFSVERPDGSNFTLKIRSTKLEDSAMYFCASSDPGTKENEQYFGPGTRLTVT.

This clonotype has a count of ten or more. The CDR3, as DNA: TGCAGTGCGTCCGATGGGACAGGGGACGGCACTGAAGCTTTCTTT. It is translated as CSASDGTGDGTEAFF. This chain uses TRBV20-1 with TRBJ1-1, with TRBD1 identical over 10 bases. The germline V gene encodes CDR1 DFQATT and CDR2 SNEGSKA (reference sequence). Losses at the gene ends were 6 bases for V and 4 bases for J; bases not matched to a gene: 11. This CDR3 spans 15 amino acids.

At least ten counts were recorded for this clonotype. This rearrangement joins TRBV20-1 to TRBJ1-5; D gene unclear. V was trimmed by 3 bases and J by 6 bases, leaving 15 bases between them. CDR1 and CDR2 (germline): DFQATT, SNEGSKA (reference sequence). The CDR3 length is 14 residues. Here the CDR3 reads CSASTDPVGQPQHF. The CDR3, as DNA: TGCAGTGCTAGTACGGACCCAGTCGGTCAGCCCCAGCATTTT.